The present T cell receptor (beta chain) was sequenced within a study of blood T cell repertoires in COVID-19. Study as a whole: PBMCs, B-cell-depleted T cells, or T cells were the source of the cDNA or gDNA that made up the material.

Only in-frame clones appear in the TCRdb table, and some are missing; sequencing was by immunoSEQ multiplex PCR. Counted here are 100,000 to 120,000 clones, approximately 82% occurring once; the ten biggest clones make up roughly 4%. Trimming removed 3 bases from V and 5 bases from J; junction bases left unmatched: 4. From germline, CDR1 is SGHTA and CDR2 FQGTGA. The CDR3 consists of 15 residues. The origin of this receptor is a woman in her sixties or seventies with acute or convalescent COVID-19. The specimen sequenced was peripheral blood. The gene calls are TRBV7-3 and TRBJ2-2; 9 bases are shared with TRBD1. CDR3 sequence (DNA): TGTGCCAGCAGCTTTCTACAGGGGGCTACCGGGGAGCTGTTTTTT. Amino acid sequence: CASSFLQGATGELFF.